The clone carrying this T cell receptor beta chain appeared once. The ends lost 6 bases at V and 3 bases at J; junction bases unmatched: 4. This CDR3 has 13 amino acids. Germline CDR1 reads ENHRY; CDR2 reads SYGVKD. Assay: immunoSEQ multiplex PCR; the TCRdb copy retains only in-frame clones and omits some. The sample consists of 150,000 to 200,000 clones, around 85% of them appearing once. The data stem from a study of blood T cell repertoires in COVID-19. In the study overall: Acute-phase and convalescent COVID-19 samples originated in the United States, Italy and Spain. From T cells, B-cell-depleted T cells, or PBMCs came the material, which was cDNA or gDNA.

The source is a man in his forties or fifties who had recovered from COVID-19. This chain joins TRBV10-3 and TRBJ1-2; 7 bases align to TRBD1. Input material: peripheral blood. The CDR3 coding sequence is TGTGCCATCAGCAAGCAGGGGGACTATGGCTACACCTTC. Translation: CAISKQGDYGYTF.